This T cell receptor (beta chain) emerged from a study of shared clonotypes between healthy human individuals. TCRdb's copy holds only in-frame clones and misses some; the assay was immunoSEQ multiplex PCR. The table shows over 2 million clones, with 85% to 95% occurring only once. Per the germline V gene, CDR1 is SGHVS and CDR2 is FNYEAQ. The CDR3 contains 14 residues. The V end lost 5 bases, the J end lost 5 bases, and 16 bases lay between the germline ends. CD45RO negativity and positive selection for CCR7 defined naive CD8 cells, a population that excluded terminally differentiated effector memory CD45RA+ cells.

The chain is built from TRBV7-6 and TRBJ2-7; a weak D match, TRBD2 (6 bases). The sample comprised naive CD8+ T cells sorted from blood. This receptor was taken from a man aged 18 to 29 in good health. In DNA, the CDR3 is TGTGCCAGCAGCCGACTAGGAGAGATTAACGAGCAGTACTTC. As protein: CASSRLGEINEQYF. Complete variable domain (other parts from reference TRBV7-6 and TRBJ2-7): GAGVSQSPRYKVTKRGQDVALRCDPISGHVSLYWYRQALGQGPEFLTYFNYEAQQDKSGLPNDRFSAERPEGSISTLTIQRTEQRDSAMYRCASSRLGEINEQYFGPGTRLTVT.